The entry below describes one T cell receptor (beta chain). This specimen comes from a study of T-cell reconstitution after alpha-beta-depleted transplantation in children. Unique molecular identifiers were used to barcode this TCRbeta library. MiXCR, applied by TCRdb to the PCR reads, yields one record per CDR3 protein. The sample lists hundreds of thousands of distinct CDR3 sequences, 13% occurring once. CDR3 length equals 12 residues. V lost 7 bases to trimming and J lost 6 bases; unmatched junction nucleotides: 5. Per germline, CDR1 SQVTM and CDR2 ANQGSEA. The chain uses TRBV29-1 and TRBJ2-1; 8 nucleotides agree with TRBD2. The sequence was collected from a male patient between 10 and 17 years old who had a stem cell transplant for acute myeloid leukemia, so the T cells may come from the graft donor. This specimen was PBMCs, mostly from graft donor cells, taken 360 days after TCRalphabeta/CD19-depleted stem cell transplant. The CDR3 spells CSAPGRGNEQFF. Here the CDR3 DNA reads TGCAGCGCCCCCGGGAGGGGCAATGAGCAGTTCTTC.